This T cell receptor beta chain was obtained from a study of blood T cells in healthy people across ages. PCR was performed a second time for 7 to 11 cycles using a sample-barcoded 5' primer and a J-beta primer mix. TCRdb processed the 5' RACE reads anew with MiXCR; each CDR3 protein has one entry. The table has approximately 800,000 distinct CDR3 sequences, around 50% seen once. There are 12 residues in the CDR3. Trimming cost V 5 bases and J 4 bases, with 11 bases left between them. In germline, CDR1 is DFQATT, CDR2 SNEGSKA (reference sequence). Input material: blood. The origin of this receptor is a middle-aged man in good health. This chain connects TRBV20-1 to TRBJ1-2; a possible D gene is TRBD1 (6 bases). The CDR3 spells CSADTGFYGYTF. The CDR3 nucleotides read TGCAGTGCTGACACAGGGTTCTATGGCTACACCTTC.